A single sample is the source of the 12 T cell receptor beta chains below, sequenced in a study of blood T cell repertoires in COVID-19. Using immunoSEQ multiplex PCR, the repertoire was profiled, and TCRdb retains in-frame clones only, with some absent. The data hold 410,000 or so clones, with roughly 90% observed a single time. The sequenced sample consisted of peripheral blood. Receptors originate from a woman younger than 45 with active or convalescent COVID-19.

This sequence joins TRBV6-2 or TRBV6-3 and TRBJ1-1, with D perhaps TRBD1 (6 bases). CDR3 length: 16 amino acids. The germline V gene encodes CDR1 MNHEY and CDR2 SVGEGT. V was shortened by 6 bases and J by 0 bases, with 17 bases between the two germline ends. Here the CDR3 reads CASSLGTNNMNTEAFF. Written as DNA, the CDR3 is TGTGCCAGCAGCCTAGGGACAAACAACATGAACACTGAAGCTTTCTTT.

The chain uses TRBV6-6 and TRBJ2-2; no clear D. Germline assignment: CDR1 MNHNY and CDR2 SVGAGI (reference sequence). V lost 2 bases and J 4 bases, leaving 11 bases between the germline ends. The CDR3 extends over 15 amino acids. The CDR3 DNA reads as TGTGCCAGCAGTTACGCAGAGGATGCCACCGGGGAGCTGTTTTTT. It is translated as CASSYAEDATGELFF.

This clone was picked up a small number of times. The V gene is TRBV2, the J gene TRBJ1-1, with D perhaps TRBD1 (5 bases). Trimming removed 9 bases from V and 6 bases from J, with 14 bases in between. Germline V gene data show CDR1 as SNHLY and CDR2 as FYNNEI. The CDR3 runs 12 residues. The CDR3 coding sequence is TGTGCCAGTACAGGACTAGGGGCTGAAGCTTTCTTT. Its translation is CASTGLGAEAFF.

The chain joins TRBV6-6 to TRBJ2-1; 14 bases fit TRBD2. The V and J ends lost 0 bases and 15 bases, in that order; junction bases with no gene match: 4. CDR1 is MNHNY and CDR2 is SVGAGI in the germline V gene (reference sequence). This CDR3 is built from 14 residues. The CDR3 sequence: CASSYSGTSGSWFF. CDR3 sequence (DNA): TGTGCCAGCAGTTACTCTGGGACTAGCGGGAGTTGGTTCTTC.

The chain couples TRBV6-5 to TRBJ2-7; D perhaps matches TRBD2 (6 bases). V lost 2 bases to trimming and J lost 2 bases, with 13 bases between them. Germline V gene lookup returns CDR1 MNHEY and CDR2 SVGAGI. CDR3 length equals 15 residues. The CDR3 reads CASSYGGTAAYEQYF. CDR3 coding DNA: TGTGCCAGCAGTTACGGAGGGACGGCGGCCTACGAGCAGTACTTC.

The rearrangement joins TRBV21-1 to TRBJ2-3; the table names TRBD1, a call not compared with the DNA. TRBV21-1 is shown as a pseudogene. This CDR3 is built from 16 residues. CDR3 sequence (DNA): TGTGCCAGCAGCCTCCCTCGGACAGGGGAGACAGATACGCAGTATTTT. This sequence encodes CASSLPRTGETDTQYF.

V gene TRBV5-1 combines with J gene TRBJ1-2; D remains unclear. V was cut by 4 bases and J by 8 bases, with 21 bases left in between. Germline lookup yields CDR1 SGHRS and CDR2 YFSETQ. This CDR3 comprises 15 residues. The chain's CDR3 is CASSPPTEEGGGYTF. Written as DNA, the CDR3 is TGCGCCAGCAGCCCCCCCACCGAGGAGGGAGGAGGCTACACCTTC.

The genes are TRBV19 and TRBJ1-5; D uncertain. The V gene's germline CDR1 is LNHDA and CDR2 SQIVND (reference sequence). V shed 4 bases and J shed 7 bases, with 8 bases lying between them. The CDR3 totals 12 residues. CDR3 region: CASSTSPQPQHF. In nucleotides, the CDR3 is TGTGCCAGTAGTACGTCCCCCCAGCCCCAGCATTTT.

This clone was detected only once. The genes are TRBV6-5 and TRBJ1-5, with D uncertain. Germline V gene sequence: CDR1 MNHEY, CDR2 SVGAGI. Deletions cut 5 bases from V and 7 bases from J, with 15 bases between. This CDR3 contains 14 residues. Written as DNA, the CDR3 is TGTGCCAGCAGTCCCCCCTTCGGGGTACAGCCCCAGCATTTT. Protein: CASSPPFGVQPQHF.

V gene TRBV19 combines with J gene TRBJ1-2, with 9 bases lining up with TRBD1. V shed 4 bases, J shed 3 bases, and the junction held 6 bases outside the gene matches. This CDR3 has 15 residues. Germline V gene sequence: CDR1 LNHDA, CDR2 SQIVND (reference sequence). The CDR3 spells CASSTTGGGDYGYTF. In nucleotides, the CDR3 is TGTGCCAGTAGTACAACAGGGGGCGGTGACTATGGCTACACCTTC.

The rearrangement uses TRBV6-5 and TRBJ1-2; TRBD1 matches at 7 bases. This CDR3 region has 14 residues. With 5 bases clipped from V and 8 bases from J, the junction kept 11 bases outside the gene matches. CDR1 MNHEY and CDR2 SVGAGI come from the germline V gene. The DNA of the CDR3 is TGTGCCAGCAGTCCCTCAGGGGGGCTTCGAGGCTACACCTTC. As protein: CASSPSGGLRGYTF.

The CDR3 reads CASSPRTGALKDEQYF. The CDR3 DNA follows: TGCGCCAGCAGCCCGAGGACAGGGGCCCTTAAGGACGAGCAGTACTTC. The chain joins TRBV5-1 to TRBJ2-7; 9 bases are a match to TRBD1. The CDR3 runs to 16 residues. With 4 bases clipped from V and 5 bases from J, the junction kept 13 bases outside the gene matches. The germline V gene encodes CDR1 SGHRS and CDR2 YFSETQ. Filled out from reference TRBV5-1 and TRBJ2-7, the complete variable domain reads KAGVTQTPRYLIKTRGQQVTLSCSPISGHRSVSWYQQTPGQGLQFLFEYFSETQRNKGNFPGRFSGRQFSNSRSEMNVSTLELGDSALYLCASSPRTGALKDEQYFGPGTRLTVT.